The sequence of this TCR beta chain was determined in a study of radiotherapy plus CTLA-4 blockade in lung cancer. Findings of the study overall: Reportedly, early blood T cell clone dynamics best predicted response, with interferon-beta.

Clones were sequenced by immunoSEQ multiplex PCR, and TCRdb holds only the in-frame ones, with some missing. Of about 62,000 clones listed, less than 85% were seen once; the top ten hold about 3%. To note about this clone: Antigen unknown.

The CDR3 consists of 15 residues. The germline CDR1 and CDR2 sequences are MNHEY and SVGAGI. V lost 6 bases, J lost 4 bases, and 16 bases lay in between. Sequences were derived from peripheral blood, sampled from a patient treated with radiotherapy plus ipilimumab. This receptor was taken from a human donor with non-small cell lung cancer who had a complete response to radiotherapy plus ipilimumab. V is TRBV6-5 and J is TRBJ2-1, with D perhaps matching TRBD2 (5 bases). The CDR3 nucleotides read TGTGCCAGCAGATCTAGCCGGAGCTCTTACAATGAGCAGTTCTTC. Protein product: CASRSSRSSYNEQFF.